Following are 5 T cell receptor beta chains from one sample sequenced in a study of T cell clonality in common variable immunodeficiency. Here immunoSEQ multiplex PCR was the method, and the copy in TCRdb shows in-frame clones only, minus some. Captured here are 40,000 or so clones, none seen once; the top ten comprise 2.5% to 3%. The source material was peripheral blood mononuclear cells. The receptors come from a person aged 18 to 70 in good health.

Ten or more counts support this clone. The sequenced fragment ends 3 residues before the CDR3 boundary, so the rest is inferred from the germline J gene. This rearrangement joins TRBV5-1 to TRBJ2-2; 7 bases fit TRBD2. J lost 3 bases, V lost 4 bases, and 6 bases had no gene match. Germline V CDR1 and CDR2: SGHRS, YFSETQ. The CDR3 has 15 amino acids. The DNA read from the CDR3 is TGCGCCAGCAGCCCGGTTGGGGGGGACACCGGGGAG. It encodes CASSPVGGDTGE. The whole CDR3 sequence is CASSPVGGDTGELFF.

This clone was found many times. The CDR3 end is not reached by the read, which stops 3 residues before it; the germline J gene fills it in. The V gene is TRBV20-1, the J gene TRBJ1-2, with TRBD1 matching over 7 bases. After removal of 6 bases from V and 4 bases from J, the junction contained 5 bases not matched to a gene. Germline V gives CDR1 DFQATT, CDR2 SNEGSKA (reference sequence). There are 12 residues in the CDR3. The CDR3 is CSALQGGYGYTF. Partial CDR3 DNA: TGCAGTGCGCTCCAGGGGGGCTATGGC.

This clone was recorded many times. CDR3: CASSLVAGGVGELFF. The sequenced part of the CDR3 DNA is TGTGCCAGCAGCTTAGTAGCGGGAGGGGTCGGGGAG. V is TRBV11-2 and J is TRBJ2-2, with 11 bases matching TRBD2. From the germline J gene comes the end of the CDR3, since the read stops 3 residues before it. The CDR3 runs to 15 residues. Germline-derived CDR1 and CDR2 are SGHAT and FQNNGV. J lost 7 bases, V lost 1 base, and 2 bases had no gene match.

In its sample, this clone was seen a few times. The read ends 3 residues early relative to the CDR3; the germline J gene fills the gap. V usage is TRBV7-9 and J usage is TRBJ1-2; the match to TRBD1 covers 7 bases. In germline, CDR1 is SEHNR, CDR2 FQNEAQ (reference sequence). The CDR3 is 12 residues long. Partial CDR3 DNA: TGTGCCAGCAGCACGACAGGGCTTGAC. Its translation: CASSTTGLD. The entire CDR3 protein reads CASSTTGLDYTF.

This clone was seen ten or more times. Coverage ceases 3 residues before the CDR3 finishes, and the germline J gene fills in the end. The chain couples TRBV7-7 to TRBJ2-1, with 7 bases fitting TRBD2. The length of the CDR3 is 13 residues. Germline loops: CDR1 SSHAT, CDR2 FNYEAQ (reference sequence). V was pared by 4 bases and J by 7 bases, with 4 bases of the junction left unmatched. The chain's CDR3 is CASSSRAGNEQFF. The CDR3 bases that were read are TGTGCCAGCAGCTCTAGAGCGGGAAATGAG.